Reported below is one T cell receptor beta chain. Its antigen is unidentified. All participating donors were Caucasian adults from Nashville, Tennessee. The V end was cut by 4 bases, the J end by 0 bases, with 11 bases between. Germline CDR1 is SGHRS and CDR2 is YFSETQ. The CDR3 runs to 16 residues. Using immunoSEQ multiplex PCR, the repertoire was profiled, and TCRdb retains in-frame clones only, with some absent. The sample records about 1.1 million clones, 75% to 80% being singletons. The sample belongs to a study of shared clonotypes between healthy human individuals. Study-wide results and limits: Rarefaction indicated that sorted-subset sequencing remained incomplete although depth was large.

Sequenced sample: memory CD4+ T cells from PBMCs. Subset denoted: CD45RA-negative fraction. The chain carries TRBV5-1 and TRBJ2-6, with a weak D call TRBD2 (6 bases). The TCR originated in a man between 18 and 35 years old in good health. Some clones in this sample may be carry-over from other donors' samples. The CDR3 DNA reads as TGCGCCAGCAGCCCGGGGGTCAACTCTGGGGCCAACGTCCTGACTTTC. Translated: CASSPGVNSGANVLTF.